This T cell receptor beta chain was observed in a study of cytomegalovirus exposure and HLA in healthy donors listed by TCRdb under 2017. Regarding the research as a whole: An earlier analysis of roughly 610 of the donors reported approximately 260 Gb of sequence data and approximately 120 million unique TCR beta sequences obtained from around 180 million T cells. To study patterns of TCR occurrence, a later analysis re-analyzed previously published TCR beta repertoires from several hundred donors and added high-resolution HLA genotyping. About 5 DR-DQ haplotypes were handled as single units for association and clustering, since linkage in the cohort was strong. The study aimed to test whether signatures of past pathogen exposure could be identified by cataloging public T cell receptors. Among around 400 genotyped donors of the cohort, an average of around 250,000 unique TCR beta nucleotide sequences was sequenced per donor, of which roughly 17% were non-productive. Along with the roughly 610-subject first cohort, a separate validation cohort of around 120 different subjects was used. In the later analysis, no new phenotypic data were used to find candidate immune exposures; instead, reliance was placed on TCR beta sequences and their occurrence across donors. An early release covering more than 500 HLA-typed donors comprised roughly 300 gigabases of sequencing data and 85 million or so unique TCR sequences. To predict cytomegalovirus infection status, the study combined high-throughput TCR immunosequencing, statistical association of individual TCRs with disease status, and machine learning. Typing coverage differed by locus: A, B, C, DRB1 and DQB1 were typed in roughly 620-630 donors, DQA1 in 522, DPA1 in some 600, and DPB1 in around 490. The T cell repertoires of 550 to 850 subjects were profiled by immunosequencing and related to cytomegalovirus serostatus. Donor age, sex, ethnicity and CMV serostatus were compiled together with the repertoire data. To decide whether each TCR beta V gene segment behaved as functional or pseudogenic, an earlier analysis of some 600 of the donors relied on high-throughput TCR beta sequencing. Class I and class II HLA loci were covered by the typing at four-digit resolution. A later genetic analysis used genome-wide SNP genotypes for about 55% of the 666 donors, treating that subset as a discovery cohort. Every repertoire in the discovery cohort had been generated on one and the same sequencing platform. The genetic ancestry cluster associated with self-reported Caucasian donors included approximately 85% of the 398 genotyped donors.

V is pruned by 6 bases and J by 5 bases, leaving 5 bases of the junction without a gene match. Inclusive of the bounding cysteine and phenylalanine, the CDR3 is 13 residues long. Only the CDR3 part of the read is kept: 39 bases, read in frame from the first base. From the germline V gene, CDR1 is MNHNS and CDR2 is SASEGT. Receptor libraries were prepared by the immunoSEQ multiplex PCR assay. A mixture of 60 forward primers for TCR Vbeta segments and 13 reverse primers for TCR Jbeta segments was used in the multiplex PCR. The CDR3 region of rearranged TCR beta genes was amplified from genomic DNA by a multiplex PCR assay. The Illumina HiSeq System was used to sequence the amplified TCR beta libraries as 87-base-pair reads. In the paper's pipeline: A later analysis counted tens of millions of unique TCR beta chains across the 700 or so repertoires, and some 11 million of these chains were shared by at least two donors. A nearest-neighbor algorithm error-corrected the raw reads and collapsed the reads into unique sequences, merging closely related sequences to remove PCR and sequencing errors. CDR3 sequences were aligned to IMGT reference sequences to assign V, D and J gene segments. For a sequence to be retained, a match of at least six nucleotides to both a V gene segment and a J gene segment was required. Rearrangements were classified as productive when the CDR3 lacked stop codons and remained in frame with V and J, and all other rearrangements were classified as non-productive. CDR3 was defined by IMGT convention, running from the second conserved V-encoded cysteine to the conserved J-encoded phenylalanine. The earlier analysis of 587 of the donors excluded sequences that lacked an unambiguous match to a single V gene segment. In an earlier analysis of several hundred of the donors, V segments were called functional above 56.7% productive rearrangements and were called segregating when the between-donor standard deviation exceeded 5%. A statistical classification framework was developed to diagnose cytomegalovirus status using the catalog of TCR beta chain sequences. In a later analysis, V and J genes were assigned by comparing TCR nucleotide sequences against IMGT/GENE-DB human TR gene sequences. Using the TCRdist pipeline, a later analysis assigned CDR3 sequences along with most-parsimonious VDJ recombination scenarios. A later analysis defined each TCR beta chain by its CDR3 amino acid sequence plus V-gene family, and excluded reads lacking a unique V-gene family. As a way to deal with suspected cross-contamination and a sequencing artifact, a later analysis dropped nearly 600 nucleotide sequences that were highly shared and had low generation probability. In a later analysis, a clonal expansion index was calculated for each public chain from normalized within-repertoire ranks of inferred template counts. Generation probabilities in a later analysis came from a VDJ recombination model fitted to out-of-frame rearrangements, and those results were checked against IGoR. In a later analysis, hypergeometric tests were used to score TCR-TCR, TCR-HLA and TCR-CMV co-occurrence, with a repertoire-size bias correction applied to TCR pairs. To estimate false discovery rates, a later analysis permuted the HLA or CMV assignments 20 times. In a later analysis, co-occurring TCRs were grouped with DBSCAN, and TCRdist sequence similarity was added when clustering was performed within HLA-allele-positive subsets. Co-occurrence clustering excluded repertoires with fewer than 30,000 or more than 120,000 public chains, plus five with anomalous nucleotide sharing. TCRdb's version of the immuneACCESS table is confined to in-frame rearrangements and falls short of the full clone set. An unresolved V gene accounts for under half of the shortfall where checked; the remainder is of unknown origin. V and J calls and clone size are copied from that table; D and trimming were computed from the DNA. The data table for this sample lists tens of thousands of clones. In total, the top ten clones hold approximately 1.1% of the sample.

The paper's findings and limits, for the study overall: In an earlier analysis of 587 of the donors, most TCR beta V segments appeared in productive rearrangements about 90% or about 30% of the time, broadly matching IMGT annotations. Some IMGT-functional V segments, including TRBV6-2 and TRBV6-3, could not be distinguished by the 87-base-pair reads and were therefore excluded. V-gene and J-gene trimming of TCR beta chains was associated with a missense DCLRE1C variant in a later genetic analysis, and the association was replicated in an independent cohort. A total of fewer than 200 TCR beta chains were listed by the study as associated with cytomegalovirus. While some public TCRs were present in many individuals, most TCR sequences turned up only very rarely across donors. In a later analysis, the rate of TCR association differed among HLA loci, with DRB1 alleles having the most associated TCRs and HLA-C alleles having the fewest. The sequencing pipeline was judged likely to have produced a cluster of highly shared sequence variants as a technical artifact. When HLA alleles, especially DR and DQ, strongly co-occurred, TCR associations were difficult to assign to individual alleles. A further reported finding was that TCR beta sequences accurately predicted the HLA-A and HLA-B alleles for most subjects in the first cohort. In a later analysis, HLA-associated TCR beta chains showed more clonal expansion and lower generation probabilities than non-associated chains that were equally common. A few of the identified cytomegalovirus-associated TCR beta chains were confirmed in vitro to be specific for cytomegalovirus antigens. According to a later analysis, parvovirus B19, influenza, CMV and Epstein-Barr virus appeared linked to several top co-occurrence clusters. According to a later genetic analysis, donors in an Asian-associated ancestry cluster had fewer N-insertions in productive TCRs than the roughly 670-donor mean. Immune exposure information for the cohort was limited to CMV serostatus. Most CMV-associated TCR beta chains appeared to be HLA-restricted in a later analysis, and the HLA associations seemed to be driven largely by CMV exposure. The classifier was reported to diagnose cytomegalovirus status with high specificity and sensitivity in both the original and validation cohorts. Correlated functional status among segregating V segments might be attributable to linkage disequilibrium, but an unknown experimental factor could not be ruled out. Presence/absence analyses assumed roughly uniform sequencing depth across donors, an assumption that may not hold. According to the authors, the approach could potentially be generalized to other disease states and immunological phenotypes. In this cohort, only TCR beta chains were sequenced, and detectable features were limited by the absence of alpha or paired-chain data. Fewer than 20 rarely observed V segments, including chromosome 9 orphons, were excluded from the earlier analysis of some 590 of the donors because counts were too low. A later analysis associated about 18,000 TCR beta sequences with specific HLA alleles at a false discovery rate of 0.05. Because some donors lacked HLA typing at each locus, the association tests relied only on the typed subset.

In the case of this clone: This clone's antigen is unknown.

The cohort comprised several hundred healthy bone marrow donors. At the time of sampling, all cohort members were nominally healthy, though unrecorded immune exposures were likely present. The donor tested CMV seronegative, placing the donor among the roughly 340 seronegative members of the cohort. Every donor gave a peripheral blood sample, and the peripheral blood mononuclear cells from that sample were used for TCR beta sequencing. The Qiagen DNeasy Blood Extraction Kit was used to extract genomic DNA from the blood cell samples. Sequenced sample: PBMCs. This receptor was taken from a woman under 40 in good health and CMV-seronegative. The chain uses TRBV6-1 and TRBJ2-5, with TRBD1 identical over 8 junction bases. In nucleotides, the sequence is TGTGCCAGCAGAGAGACAGGGGCGGAGACCCAGTACTTC. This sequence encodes CASRETGAETQYF.